This TCR beta chain comes out of a study of human T cells and chemical hapten exposure. Points from the study as a whole: Among TCRs, those above 1 in 1000 frequency were unaffected by DPC sensitization.

In the original processing: Just over 95,000 TCRs per sample was the median, with a range of roughly 23,224 to 690,600. TCRdb called the 5' RACE reads again in MiXCR, with one record for every CDR3 protein. TCRdb, rather than the study authors, made the V and J calls. Of about 81,000 distinct CDR3 sequences in the sample, approximately 7.7% were seen once. V lost 2 bases and J lost 5, with 13 bases in between. The CDR3 length is 15 residues. This clonotype was counted a few times. Its specificity is not known. Before extraction, the whole blood was not fractionated, and total RNA was taken from it. The chain joins TRBV12-3 or TRBV12-4 to TRBJ2-1; perhaps TRBD1 as D (6 bases). The origin of this receptor is a male donor in good health. CDR3 DNA sequence: TGTGCCAGCAGTTTATACAGGGAAGTGGACAATGAGCAGTTCTTC. Its protein is CASSLYREVDNEQFF.